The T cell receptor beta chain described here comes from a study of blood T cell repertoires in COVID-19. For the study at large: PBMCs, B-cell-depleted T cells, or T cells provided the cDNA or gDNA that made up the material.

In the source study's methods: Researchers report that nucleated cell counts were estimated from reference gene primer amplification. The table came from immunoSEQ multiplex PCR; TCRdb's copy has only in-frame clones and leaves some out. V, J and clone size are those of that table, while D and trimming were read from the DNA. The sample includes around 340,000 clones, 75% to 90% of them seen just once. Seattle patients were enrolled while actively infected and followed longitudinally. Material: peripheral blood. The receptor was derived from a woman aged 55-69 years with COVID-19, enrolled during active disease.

CDR3 residues: CASSLSLGEAGQPQHF. The DNA of the CDR3 is TGTGCCAGCAGTTTATCATTAGGGGAGGCGGGACAGCCCCAGCATTTT. The chain has TRBV27 and TRBJ1-5; D possibly corresponds to TRBD1 (5 bases). Germline V lookup: CDR1 MNHEY, CDR2 SMNVEV (reference sequence). The CDR3 runs to 16 residues. Trimming shortened V by 0 bases and J by 7 bases, and 16 bases separated the two germline ends.